Listed here is a single T cell receptor beta chain. The antigen is not known. The record originates from a study of cytomegalovirus exposure and HLA in healthy donors. General study results and limits: A later analysis linked a missense variant in DCLRE1C to the trimming of TCR beta V and J genes. Earlier analysis found most TCR beta V segments productive about 87% or about 30% of the time.

Trimming removed 4 bases from V and 6 bases from J; junction bases left unmatched: 8. CDR1 is LGHNA and CDR2 is YSLEER in the germline V gene. This CDR3 region has 16 residues. The PCR contained 60 Vbeta and 13 Jbeta primers. Measured with immunoSEQ multiplex PCR; TCRdb has only the in-frame clones, and not every one. The repertoire holds about 140,000 clones, with 60% to 80% as singletons. The specimen sequenced was PBMCs. The sequence derives from a woman between 40 and 55 years old in good health and CMV-seronegative. The chain links TRBV4-3 to TRBJ2-2, with 10 bases aligning to TRBD1. The CDR3 bases are TGCGCCAGCAGCCCCGGGACAGGGGTAGAGGCCGGGGAGCTGTTTTTT. As protein: CASSPGTGVEAGELFF.